The rows below give T cell receptor beta chains drawn from one sample of a study of OX40 agonist ivuxolimab in advanced cancers. TCRdb's copy holds only in-frame clones and misses some; the assay was immunoSEQ multiplex PCR. This sample yields some 30,000 clones, of which about 90% are seen a single time; around 4.8% belongs to the top ten. Here the sequenced sample was CD4+ or CD8+ T cells sorted from blood, taken in a trial of the OX40 agonist ivuxolimab. The receptors stem from an adult with an advanced solid tumor such as melanoma, head and neck, liver or kidney cancer. CDR3s include the opening cysteine and the closing phenylalanine or tryptophan. D genes are given only for firm matches. The size field is filled for only some rows; it gives once, few, many or a size class.

j_gene | len | abundance | v_gene | d_gene | CDR3aa | CDR3nt
TRBJ1-3 | 14 | NA | TRBV11-2 | NA | CASSLDSGGNTIYF | TGTGCCAGCAGCTTAGATAGCGGAGGAAACACCATATATTTT
TRBJ2-3 | 13 | NA | TRBV7-9 | NA | CASGQTFTDTQYF | TGTGCCAGCGGACAGACCTTCACAGATACGCAGTATTTT
TRBJ1-2 | 14 | NA | TRBV7-9 | NA | CASSSGQTSRGYTF | TGTGCCAGCAGCTCCGGACAGACCTCTCGGGGCTACACCTTC
TRBJ2-3 | 14 | NA | TRBV4-2 | NA | CASSPPESQDTQYF | TGTGCCAGCAGCCCCCCAGAGTCGCAAGATACGCAGTATTTT
TRBJ1-6 | 14 | NA | TRBV5-4 | NA | CASSHDSSLSPLHF | TGTGCCAGCAGCCATGACAGCAGCCTATCACCCCTCCACTTT
TRBJ2-1 | 11 | once | TRBV20-1 | NA | CSASKDNEQFF | TGCAGTGCTAGTAAGGACAATGAGCAGTTCTTC
TRBJ1-1 | 16 | NA | TRBV11-2 | TRBD1 | CASSTGGRTLNTEAFF | TGTGCCAGCAGCACAGGGGGCCGAACCTTGAACACTGAAGCTTTCTTT
TRBJ2-7 | 15 | NA | TRBV7-8 | TRBD1 | CASSFPGQGAKEQYF | TGTGCCAGCAGCTTTCCTGGACAGGGGGCTAAAGAGCAGTACTTC
TRBJ2-1 | 19 | NA | TRBV5-3 | NA | CARSQPHPGRRGGYNEQFF | TGTGCCAGAAGCCAACCTCACCCGGGCCGGAGAGGGGGATACAATGAGCAGTTCTTC
TRBJ2-1 | 13 | NA | TRBV4-3 | TRBD2 | CASSHYWEGEQFF | TGCGCCAGCAGCCATTACTGGGAGGGGGAGCAGTTCTTC
TRBJ2-1 | 16 | once | TRBV29-1 | TRBD2 | CSVEGWTSGRYNEQFF | TGCAGCGTTGAGGGCTGGACTAGCGGACGTTACAATGAGCAGTTCTTC
TRBJ2-4 | 12 | NA | TRBV29-1 | NA | CSVLQAENIQYF | TGCAGCGTTTTACAGGCGGAAAACATTCAGTACTTC
TRBJ2-1 | 15 | once | TRBV4-1 | TRBD1 | CASSQGGTGDYEQFF | TGCGCCAGCAGCCAAGGTGGGACAGGGGACTATGAGCAGTTCTTC
TRBJ2-7 | 18 | once | TRBV4-3 | TRBD1 | CASSQEGTGKPLGYEQYF | TGCGCCAGCAGCCAGGAGGGGACAGGGAAACCGTTGGGGTACGAGCAGTACTTC
TRBJ2-7 | 15 | NA | TRBV4-1 | TRBD1 | CASSQEPGQGYEQYF | TGCGCCAGCAGCCAAGAACCGGGACAGGGTTACGAGCAGTACTTC
TRBJ2-3 | 18 | NA | TRBV11-2 | TRBD2 | CASSPSWLAGGYTDTQYF | TGTGCCAGCAGCCCATCCTGGCTAGCGGGGGGGTACACAGATACGCAGTATTTT
TRBJ2-2 | 13 | NA | TRBV7-3 | NA | CASSLTYTGELFF | TGTGCCAGCAGCTTAACTTACACCGGGGAGCTGTTTTTT
TRBJ1-1 | 16 | NA | TRBV7-9 | NA | CASSPADDGDNTEAFF | TGTGCCAGCAGCCCCGCGGATGATGGGGATAACACTGAAGCTTTCTTT
TRBJ1-1 | 13 | few | TRBV7-9 | NA | CASSFIENTEAFF | TGTGCCAGCAGCTTTATTGAAAACACTGAAGCTTTCTTT
TRBJ2-1 | 14 | NA | TRBV27 | NA | CASSLSSGHNEQFF | TGTGCCAGCAGTTTATCGTCGGGACACAATGAGCAGTTCTTC
TRBJ2-1 | 12 | once | TRBV13 | TRBD2 | CASSLTRGEQFF | TGTGCCAGCAGCTTAACGCGGGGGGAGCAGTTCTTC
TRBJ1-1 | 13 | NA | TRBV4-3 | NA | CASSQDLLAEAFF | TGCGCCAGCAGCCAAGATCTACTAGCTGAAGCTTTCTTT
TRBJ1-5 | 13 | NA | TRBV10-2 | NA | CASSEGEFQPQHF | TGCGCCAGCAGTGAGGGCGAGTTTCAGCCCCAGCATTTT
TRBJ2-7 | 14 | NA | TRBV5-5 | NA | CASSSPFGIGEQYF | TGTGCCAGCAGCTCCCCTTTCGGGATCGGGGAGCAGTACTTC
TRBJ2-1 | 12 | once | TRBV7-3 | NA | CASSLTYNEQFF | TGTGCCAGCAGCTTGACCTACAATGAGCAGTTCTTC
TRBJ2-7 | 13 | NA | TRBV29-1 | TRBD1 | CSVRQGVPYEQYF | TGCAGCGTTAGACAGGGGGTCCCCTACGAGCAGTACTTC
TRBJ2-1 | 15 | NA | TRBV2 | NA | CASTRGEPTYNEQFF | TGTGCCAGCACCCGAGGGGAGCCCACCTACAATGAGCAGTTCTTC
TRBJ2-3 | 16 | NA | TRBV4-3 | TRBD2 | CASSHLTSPSTDTQYF | TGCGCCAGCAGCCACTTGACTAGCCCTAGCACAGATACGCAGTATTTT
TRBJ2-5 | 15 | NA | TRBV9 | TRBD2 | CASSAGTSGQETQYF | TGTGCCAGCAGCGCCGGGACTAGCGGTCAAGAGACCCAGTACTTC
TRBJ2-7 | 16 | once | TRBV7-8 | NA | CASSPPGWREGLEQYF | TGTGCCAGCAGCCCCCCGGGGTGGCGGGAAGGGCTCGAGCAGTACTTC
TRBJ2-1 | 17 | NA | TRBV5-6 | TRBD2 | CASSLLYVAGQNNEQFF | TGTGCCAGCAGCTTGTTATATGTAGCGGGTCAAAACAATGAGCAGTTCTTC
TRBJ2-7 | 12 | NA | TRBV9 | NA | CASSKEGPEQYF | TGTGCCAGCAGCAAGGAAGGGCCCGAGCAGTACTTC
TRBJ2-1 | 17 | NA | TRBV11-2 | NA | CASSLGPGTAAYNEQFF | TGTGCCAGCAGCTTAGGCCCCGGGACGGCAGCCTACAATGAGCAGTTCTTC
TRBJ2-1 | 15 | NA | TRBV19 | NA | CASSIGAFAYNEQFF | TGTGCCAGTAGTATTGGGGCATTTGCCTACAATGAGCAGTTCTTC
TRBJ2-5 | 18 | NA | TRBV7-9 | NA | CASSPPPGSSNRTREQYF | TGTGCCAGCAGCCCCCCGCCCGGGTCCTCAAATCGCACTCGGGAGCAGTACTTC
TRBJ2-3 | 15 | NA | TRBV19 | NA | CASSIYGSDLDTQYF | TGTGCCAGTAGTATCTACGGGAGTGACCTCGATACGCAGTATTTT
TRBJ1-6 | 16 | NA | TRBV4-1 | TRBD1 | CASSQMTGIYNSPLHF | TGCGCCAGCAGCCAAATGACAGGGATCTATAATTCACCCCTCCACTTT
TRBJ1-3 | 16 | NA | TRBV13 | TRBD1 | CASSLGPTGAGNTIYF | TGTGCCAGCAGCTTAGGACCCACAGGGGCGGGAAACACCATATATTTT
TRBJ1-6 | 14 | once | TRBV27 | TRBD1 | CASSLTPGGSPLHF | TGTGCCAGCAGTTTAACACCAGGGGGTTCACCCCTCCACTTT
TRBJ1-1 | 13 | NA | TRBV11-3 | NA | CASSFGVLTEAFF | TGTGCCAGCAGCTTCGGGGTTCTCACTGAAGCTTTCTTT
TRBJ2-7 | 15 | NA | TRBV28 | NA | CASSPLGNGLYEQYF | TGTGCCAGCAGTCCTCTGGGGAACGGACTCTACGAGCAGTACTTC
TRBJ1-2 | 10 | NA | TRBV20-1 | NA | CSAEQYGYTF | TGCAGTGCTGAGCAGTATGGCTACACCTTC
TRBJ1-1 | 15 | NA | TRBV19 | TRBD1 | CASSGPGQGQPKAFF | TGTGCCAGTAGTGGACCGGGACAGGGCCAACCGAAAGCTTTCTTT
TRBJ1-1 | 17 | NA | TRBV25-1 | TRBD1 | CASSEFTGTGYDTEAFF | TGTGCCAGCAGTGAATTTACGGGGACAGGGTATGACACTGAAGCTTTCTTT
TRBJ2-3 | 18 | NA | TRBV4-3 | TRBD2 | CASSQDRTSGSYEDTQYF | TGCGCCAGCAGCCAAGACAGGACTAGCGGGAGTTATGAGGATACGCAGTATTTT
TRBJ1-5 | 16 | NA | TRBV23-1 | NA | CASSQKAHRDRQPQHF | TGCGCCAGCAGTCAGAAGGCCCATCGGGACCGGCAGCCCCAGCATTTT
TRBJ2-3 | 16 | NA | TRBV7-7 | TRBD2 | CASSLLCGRGPDTQYF | TGTGCTAGCAGCTTACTATGCGGGAGAGGCCCAGATACGCAGTATTTT
TRBJ2-2 | 13 | NA | TRBV19 | NA | CASSIAGTGELFF | TGTGCCAGTAGTATAGCGGGCACCGGGGAGCTGTTTTTT
TRBJ1-1 | 14 | NA | TRBV4-1 | NA | CASSQVTENTEAFF | TGCGCCAGCAGCCAGGTGACTGAGAACACTGAAGCTTTCTTT
TRBJ2-3 | 15 | NA | TRBV28 | NA | CASVVFRGSTDTQYF | TGTGCCAGCGTGGTCTTCCGGGGGAGCACAGATACGCAGTATTTT
TRBJ2-7 | 17 | NA | TRBV4-2 | NA | CASSQGGILALDPTHYF | TGTGCCAGCAGCCAAGGGGGAATACTAGCCCTAGACCCCACTCATTACTTC
TRBJ2-7 | 14 | NA | TRBV19 | NA | CASSIAGNSYEQYF | TGTGCCAGTAGTATAGCAGGGAACTCCTACGAGCAGTACTTC
TRBJ2-7 | 15 | NA | TRBV7-8 | NA | CASSRDRLVSREQYF | TGTGCCAGCAGCCGGGACCGCTTAGTATCCAGGGAGCAGTACTTC
TRBJ2-2 | 15 | NA | TRBV18 | TRBD2 | CASSPGRATTGELFF | TGTGCCAGCTCACCAGGGAGGGCGACCACCGGGGAGCTGTTTTTT
TRBJ1-1 | 15 | NA | TRBV10-1 | TRBD1 | CASSEEGAGRTEAFF | TGCGCCAGCAGTGAGGAGGGGGCAGGGAGAACTGAAGCTTTCTTT
TRBJ2-1 | 14 | NA | TRBV6-4 | TRBD1 | CASSQDRVGNEQFF | TGTGCCAGCAGCCAAGACAGGGTCGGTAATGAGCAGTTCTTC
TRBJ2-3 | 13 | NA | TRBV9 | NA | CASSAQNTDTQYF | TGTGCCAGCAGCGCGCAGAACACAGATACGCAGTATTTT